The sequence of this TCR beta chain was determined in a study of blood T cell repertoires in COVID-19. About the research overall: From the United States, Italy and Spain came samples of acute and convalescent COVID-19. PBMCs, B-cell-depleted T cells, or T cells were the source of the cDNA or gDNA that made up the material.

Per the study methods: The authors estimated nucleated cell counts from reference gene primer amplification. Here immunoSEQ multiplex PCR was the method, and the copy in TCRdb shows in-frame clones only, minus some. The V and J calls and clone size come from that table; D and trimming were worked out from the DNA. The sample has about 120,000 clones, approximately 80% seen once. The sequence came from a man between 65 and 79 years old with active or convalescent COVID-19. Specimen: peripheral blood.

CDR3 protein: CASSLPGTATYEQYF. CDR3 nucleotides: TGTGCCAGCAGTCTACCCGGGACAGCCACCTACGAGCAGTACTTC. This sequence joins TRBV5-4 and TRBJ2-7; 7 bases fit TRBD1. Germline CDR1 reads SGHNT; CDR2 reads YYREEE (reference sequence). Trimming took 5 bases from V and 2 from J; bases not matched to a gene: 10. The length of the CDR3 is 15 residues.